These 16 T cell receptor beta chains were sequenced from one sample in a study of blood T cell repertoires in COVID-19. Clones were sequenced by immunoSEQ multiplex PCR, and TCRdb holds only the in-frame ones, with some missing. The profile covers over 150,000 clones, with roughly 83% appearing a single time and roughly 29% taken by the ten largest. Sequenced: peripheral blood. The receptors were sampled from a woman in her sixties with acute or convalescent COVID-19.

At least ten counts were recorded for this clone. The CDR3 DNA reads TGTGCCAGCAGCCTAAGGGATGCGGGGAACTATGGCTACACCTTC. This translates into CASSLRDAGNYGYTF. The chain has TRBV11-2 and TRBJ1-2, with D uncertain. The germline gives CDR1 SGHAT, CDR2 FQNNGV. The CDR3 contains 15 residues. V was cut by 5 bases and J by 2 bases, with 15 bases left in between.

The V gene is TRBV6-1, the J gene TRBJ2-7; D unclear. Trimming removed 0 bases at V and 6 bases at J, with 9 bases between. Germline CDR1 is MNHNS and CDR2 is SASEGT. The CDR3 extends over 13 amino acids. CDR3 residues: CASSEARSREQYV. The CDR3 region has the DNA TGTGCCAGCAGTGAAGCGCGGAGCCGCGAGCAGTACGTC.

V gene TRBV18 combines with J gene TRBJ2-7, with TRBD1 identical over 8 bases. V lost 5 bases and J lost 5; bases outside the gene matches: 5. The CDR3 is made up of 13 amino acids. The germline V gene encodes CDR1 KGHSH and CDR2 LQKENI. CDR3 residues: CASSTQGQDEQYF. DNA of the CDR3: TGTGCCAGCTCAACCCAGGGACAGGACGAGCAGTACTTC.

There are a few counts of this clone. The V gene is TRBV6-5, the J gene TRBJ2-5; D is perhaps TRBD1 (6 bases). CDR1 is MNHEY and CDR2 is SVGAGI in the germline V gene. The germline V and J ends were trimmed by 0 bases and 5 bases, with 16 bases remaining between them. The CDR3 extends over 16 amino acids. The CDR3 sequence is CASSYSPTGAPETQYF. In nucleotides, the CDR3 is TGTGCCAGCAGTTACTCTCCGACAGGCGCACCGGAGACCCAGTACTTC.

The chain joins TRBV4-1 to TRBJ1-2; the D is unclear. Trimming stripped 1 base from V and 7 bases from J, with 10 bases between. This CDR3 has 13 amino acids. The V gene's germline CDR1 is MGHRA and CDR2 YSYEKL. The CDR3 protein is CASSQVIPSGYTF. CDR3 sequence (DNA): TGCGCCAGCAGCCAAGTAATTCCCTCTGGCTACACCTTC.

The chain recombines TRBV2 with TRBJ2-2; D is possibly TRBD1 (5 bases). There are 13 residues in the CDR3. V gave up 6 bases and J gave up 1 base, with 6 bases separating them. Germline V lookup: CDR1 SNHLY, CDR2 FYNNEI. The CDR3 protein is CASRDMNTGELFF. CDR3 nucleotide sequence: TGTGCCAGCAGGGACATGAACACCGGGGAGCTGTTTTTT. The full variable domain, completed using reference TRBV2 and TRBJ2-2, is EPEVTQTPSHQVTQMGQEVILRCVPISNHLYFYWYRQILGQKVEFLVSFYNNEISEKSEIFDDQFSVERPDGSNFTLKIRSTKLEDSAMYFCASRDMNTGELFFGEGSRLTVL.

V gene TRBV3-1 (or the pseudogene TRBV3-2) combines with J gene TRBJ1-6; 9 bases map to TRBD1. Germline lookup yields CDR1 LGHDT and CDR2 YNNKEL (reference sequence). There are 15 residues in the CDR3. Trimming cost V 4 bases and J 10 bases; bases outside gene matches: 8. CDR3 amino acids: CASSPGQGRGSPLHF. DNA for the CDR3: TGTGCCAGCAGCCCCGGACAGGGGAGAGGGTCACCCCTCCACTTT.

This chain connects TRBV2 to TRBJ1-5; unclear D gene. The CDR3 spans 13 residues. Germline V gene lookup returns CDR1 SNHLY and CDR2 FYNNEI. Trimming removed 1 base from V and 6 bases from J, with 7 bases in between. CDR3 residues: CASSEENGQPQHF. The CDR3 nucleotides are TGTGCCAGCAGTGAAGAGAACGGTCAGCCCCAGCATTTT.

This clone was observed a handful of times. V gene TRBV25-1 combines with J gene TRBJ2-2; a possible D gene is TRBD2 (6 bases). The V gene's germline CDR1 is MGHDK and CDR2 SYGVNS. Trimming removed 7 bases from V and 4 bases from J, with 10 bases in between. The CDR3 runs to 13 residues. The CDR3 reads CASNTSPTGELFF. The CDR3 coding sequence is TGTGCCAGCAACACTAGCCCCACCGGGGAGCTGTTTTTT.

V is TRBV5-1 and J is TRBJ2-5; 7 bases are a match to TRBD1. The germline V gene encodes CDR1 SGHRS and CDR2 YFSETQ. The V and J ends lost 4 bases and 5 bases, in that order; junction bases with no gene match: 14. The CDR3 sequence is 16 residues long. CDR3 region: CASSPGGNWAVETQYF. CDR3 DNA: TGCGCCAGCAGCCCAGGGGGTAATTGGGCAGTGGAGACCCAGTACTTC.

The CDR3 loop is CASSSVDWDSSDYGYTF. As DNA, the CDR3 is TGTGCCAGCAGTAGCGTTGATTGGGACTCGTCGGACTATGGCTACACCTTC. This sequence joins TRBV28 and TRBJ1-2, with D tentatively TRBD1 (5 bases). Germline assignment: CDR1 MDHEN and CDR2 SYDVKM. This CDR3 has 17 amino acids. V was cut by 5 bases and J by 3 bases, with 22 bases left in between.

This clone was seen only a few times. The chain recombines TRBV7-8 with TRBJ2-7; D is undetermined. Trimming stripped 4 bases from V and 3 bases from J, with 10 bases between. Germline assignment: CDR1 SGHVS and CDR2 FQNEAQ. This CDR3 is built from 13 residues. CDR3 sequence (DNA): TGTGCCAGCAGCTCCCGACACCGCTACGAGCAGTACTTC. Its translation is CASSSRHRYEQYF.

This clone turned up a few times. The genes are TRBV3-1 (or the pseudogene TRBV3-2) and TRBJ2-3; 8 nucleotides align to TRBD2. The CDR3 sequence is 15 residues long. The junction had 4 bases not matched to a gene; V was cut back by 4 bases and J by 1 base. Germline V gives CDR1 LGHDT, CDR2 YNNKEL (reference sequence). The CDR3 DNA is TGTGCCAGCAGCCCCAGGCGGGGGGGCACAGATACGCAGTATTTT. Protein sequence: CASSPRRGGTDTQYF.

The genes are TRBV5-3 and TRBJ1-2; D may be TRBD1 (5 bases). TRBV5-3 is assigned to the ORF class and has an uncertain function. CDR3 size: 19 residues. V was clipped by 0 bases and J by 4 bases, with 25 bases between them. CDR3 sequence: CARSLAARRGTPSGYGYTF. The DNA of the CDR3 is TGTGCCAGAAGCTTGGCCGCCCGGCGCGGGACTCCTAGCGGCTATGGCTACACCTTC.

This chain uses TRBV5-5 with TRBJ1-2, with a tentative D call TRBD1 (6 bases). The CDR3 sequence is 15 residues long. V gave up 0 bases and J gave up 4 bases, with 13 bases separating them. Germline V lookup: CDR1 SGHKS, CDR2 YYEKEE (reference sequence). CDR3: CASSLGGPGVYGYTF. The CDR3 coding sequence is TGTGCCAGCAGCTTGGGTGGACCAGGGGTCTATGGCTACACCTTC.

The rearrangement joins TRBV10-1 to TRBJ1-1; no definite D call. The CDR3 extends over 13 amino acids. The V gene's germline CDR1 is WNHNN and CDR2 SYGVQD (reference sequence). The V and J ends lost 3 bases and 0 bases respectively, with 5 bases between them. The CDR3 DNA sequence: TGCGCCAGCAGTGAACGGGTGAACACTGAAGCTTTCTTT. Encoded protein: CASSERVNTEAFF.